The T cell receptor beta chain described here comes from a study of tumor-infiltrating lymphocytes in primary liver carcinoma. As for the study in general: The study reported T1-T3 N0M0 tumors spanning 4.2 to 10 cm. General study results and limits: In tumor-adjacent and tumor-blood pairs, overlap was lower than in tumor region pairs.

Between roughly 20 and 31 mg of unsorted bulk tissue served as the source from which RNA and DNA were co-extracted. Concerning this clonotype itself: The antigen is undetermined. Sequence at one end of the junction differs from germline and may be a read error.

The CDR3 consists of 15 residues. Per germline, CDR1 MNHEY and CDR2 SVGAGI. The investigators made TCR beta cDNA from approximately 0.5 ug total RNA, using a constant-region primer. Nested multiplex PCR, run for three rounds with slightly modified ARM-PCR, yielded TCR beta libraries. A C-beta reverse primer was combined with TRBV1-TRBV30 forward primers in the first two PCR rounds, and each round had around 10 cycles. TCRdb used MiXCR to reprocess the multiplex PCR reads, holding one entry per CDR3 protein. Of 100,000 to 120,000 distinct CDR3 sequences listed, about four fifths are singletons. The source of this sequence is a man aged 35 to 55 with primary liver carcinoma and hepatitis B virus infection. The sample taken for sequencing was liver tumor tissue from sampling region 3. Subset defined: tumor region T3, left-lateral pole. The chain recombines TRBV6-5 with TRBJ2-1, with a possible D match to TRBD2 (6 bases). The CDR3 loop reads CAGSFNGRPADEQFF. The CDR3 nucleotides are TGTGCCGGCAGCTTCAACGGGAGACCGGCAGATGAGCAGTTCTTC.